Listed here are 9 T cell receptor beta chains from one sample, sequenced in a study of T cells in Graves' hyperthyroidism and ophthalmopathy. The source material, RNA transcripts, was used to amplify TCR beta CDR3 regions. Researchers ran a first-round RT-PCR on the TCR CDR3 using the HTBI primer set. Each CDR3 protein gets one entry after TCRdb re-called the multiplex PCR reads with MiXCR. The data contain around 480,000 distinct CDR3 sequences, around an eighth of them singletons. Specimen: blood. These receptors all stem from a woman aged 18-29 years with Graves' hyperthyroidism.

V and J are TRBV20-1 and TRBJ1-1, with 10 bases aligning to TRBD1. The CDR3 has 18 residues. V lost 1 base, J lost 2 bases, and 13 bases stayed unmatched. CDR1 and CDR2 (germline): DFQATT, SNEGSKA (reference sequence). CDR3 region: CSARGLPPGTGANTEAFF. CDR3 nucleotides: TGCAGTGCTAGAGGACTACCCCCCGGGACAGGGGCCAACACTGAAGCTTTCTTT.

The sample holds many counts of this clonotype. This chain uses TRBV12-3 or TRBV12-4 with TRBJ2-7; 10 nucleotides line up with TRBD2. Trimming removed 5 bases from V and 6 bases from J; junction bases left unmatched: 10. This CDR3 spans 15 amino acids. The CDR3 protein is CASSLRLAGAGEQYF. For the CDR3, the DNA is TGTGCCAGCAGTCTTCGGCTAGCGGGAGCCGGCGAGCAGTACTTC.

This clonotype came up many times. The V and J genes are TRBV30 and TRBJ2-6; no clear D. Germline V gene sequence: CDR1 GTSNPN, CDR2 SVGIG (reference sequence). V was trimmed by 2 bases and J by 3 bases, leaving 8 bases between them. The CDR3 contains 14 residues. This CDR3 reads CAWSFSFGANVLTF. The CDR3 DNA sequence: TGTGCCTGGAGTTTTTCCTTTGGGGCCAACGTCCTGACTTTC.

This clonotype was seen a few times. The rearrangement uses TRBV20-1 and TRBJ2-3; D possibly corresponds to TRBD2 (5 bases). The germline CDR1 and CDR2 sequences are DFQATT and SNEGSKA (reference sequence). This CDR3 is built from 11 residues. The germline V and J ends were trimmed by 7 bases and 14 bases, with 19 bases remaining between them. The CDR3 here is CSVKVGVRTYF. CDR3 nucleotides: TGCAGTGTGAAGGTGGGAGTTCGTACGTATTTT.

Ten or more counts support this clonotype. The rearrangement joins TRBV6-1 to TRBJ2-7; 8 bases agree with TRBD1. V was pared by 4 bases and J by 2 bases, with 7 bases of the junction left unmatched. The germline CDR1 and CDR2 sequences are MNHNS and SASEGT. This CDR3 is built from 15 residues. The CDR3 protein is CASSALETGAYEQYF. DNA for the CDR3: TGTGCCAGCAGTGCTTTGGAGACAGGGGCCTACGAGCAGTACTTC.

This clonotype came up many times. The J gene is TRBJ2-3, the V gene TRBV7-9; 8 bases fit TRBD1. Germline loops: CDR1 SEHNR, CDR2 FQNEAQ (reference sequence). The CDR3 spans 14 residues. With 10 bases clipped from V and 1 base from J, the junction kept 7 bases outside the gene matches. DNA for the CDR3: TGTGCCACGGGAACGGGACAGGGCACAGATACGCAGTATTTT. Its protein product is CATGTGQGTDTQYF.

This clonotype was detected only a few times. The CDR3 nucleotides are TGCGCCAGCAGCAGCGGGAGTGTCTACAATGAGCAGTTCTTC. It yields the protein CASSSGSVYNEQFF. The genes are TRBV10-1 and TRBJ2-1; the match to TRBD2 covers 8 bases. The ends lost 6 bases at V and 3 bases at J; junction bases unmatched: 4. Germline assignment: CDR1 WNHNN and CDR2 SYGVQD (reference sequence). The CDR3 loop spans 14 amino acids.

For this clonotype: This clone may be a read error of a much larger clone one base away. V is TRBV18 and J is TRBJ1-5; D gene unclear. Germline CDR1 is KGHSH and CDR2 is LQKENI. CDR3 length equals 16 residues. The DNA for the CDR3 is TGTGCCAGCCCACCGGTTTCGTCGGCCGTTAATCAGCCCCAGCATTTT. The encoded protein is CASPPVSSAVNQPQHF.

There are a few counts of this clonotype. The chain recombines TRBV6-1 with TRBJ1-1; D is ambiguous. Trimming shortened V by 6 bases and J by 1 base, and 18 bases separated the two germline ends. Germline lookup yields CDR1 MNHNS and CDR2 SASEGT. The CDR3 is made up of 16 amino acids. CDR3 sequence: CASSYDRASQNTEAFF. The DNA for the CDR3 is TGTGCCAGCAGCTACGACCGCGCAAGTCAGAACACTGAAGCTTTCTTT.